These 15 T cell receptor beta chains originate from one sample sequenced in a study of identical twins. MiXCR was run by TCRdb on the 5' RACE reads, yielding one entry per CDR3 protein. The table records around 1.7 million distinct CDR3 sequences, around 33% of them present only once. Sequencing was carried out using cord blood. These receptors were taken from a newborn girl in good health.

In this sample, this clonotype turned up a few times. This chain connects TRBV27 to TRBJ2-7; D might be TRBD1 (5 bases). Germline CDR1 and CDR2: MNHEY and SMNVEV (reference sequence). The V gene lost 7 bases and the J gene lost 0 bases, with 13 bases spanning the gap. The CDR3 sequence is 14 residues long. CDR3 sequence (DNA): TGTGCCAGCATGACTCGACAGAGCTCCTACGAGCAGTACTTC. Translation: CASMTRQSSYEQYF.

Regarding this clonotype: A much larger clone lies a single base off, so this may be a read error. Written as DNA, the CDR3 is TGTGCCAGCAGTGAACCAGGGGTGAGACACGAGCAGTTCTTC. Translation gives CASSEPGVRHEQFF. The chain couples TRBV25-1 to TRBJ2-1; perhaps TRBD1 as D (6 bases). With 2 bases removed from V and 10 bases from J, the gap between germline ends came to 15 bases. The germline V gene has CDR1 MGHDK and CDR2 SYGVNS. The CDR3 covers 14 residues.

This clonotype has only a few counts. The V and J genes are TRBV24-1 and TRBJ2-1, with D possibly matching TRBD2 (6 bases). The CDR3 loop spans 16 amino acids. V lost 6 bases and J 4 bases, leaving 18 bases between the germline ends. Germline loops: CDR1 KGHDR, CDR2 SFDVKD. The CDR3 spells CATSQARREFYNEQFF. The CDR3 coding sequence is TGTGCCACCAGTCAGGCCAGGAGGGAGTTTTACAATGAGCAGTTCTTC.

This clonotype was recorded a few times. The chain employs TRBV29-1 and TRBJ2-4; TRBD1 might be the D (5 bases). The CDR3 covers 17 residues. The V end was cut by 4 bases, the J end by 1 base, with 20 bases between. Germline V CDR1 and CDR2: SQVTM, ANQGSEA. The CDR3 loop reads CSVVGRLGRTAKNIQYF. The DNA for the CDR3 is TGCAGCGTTGTGGGTCGTTTGGGGCGCACGGCCAAAAACATTCAGTACTTC.

In regard to this clonotype: An end of the junction differs from the germline gene, which may be a read error. The chain couples TRBV20-1 to TRBJ1-4; D possibly corresponds to TRBD1 (6 bases). Germline values: CDR1 DFQATT, CDR2 SNEGSKA (reference sequence). The CDR3 sequence is 15 residues long. For the CDR3, the DNA is TGCAGTGCTAGAGATCTTACCAGGGGAAATGAAGAACTGTTTTTT. Translated, it gives CSARDLTRGNEELFF.

This clonotype was detected only a few times. The chain carries TRBV7-9 and TRBJ2-5; D is unclear. The CDR3 is made up of 15 amino acids. Trimming cost V 0 bases and J 2 bases, with 10 bases left between them. Germline CDR1 SEHNR, CDR2 FQNEAQ (reference sequence). The CDR3 bases are TGTGCCAGCAGCTTAGCGTACCCTACTCAAGAGACCCAGTACTTC. Its translation is CASSLAYPTQETQYF.

The chain is built from TRBV3-1 and TRBJ1-1; the D gene is possibly TRBD1 (6 bases). Trimming took off 5 bases at V and 4 bases at J, with 17 bases between the two ends. The germline V gene encodes CDR1 LGHDT and CDR2 YNNKEL (reference sequence). This CDR3 has 15 residues. In DNA, the CDR3 is TGTGCCAGCAGCTCCCCGAGAGGGGGTAGCACTGAAGCTTTCTTT. Amino acids: CASSSPRGGSTEAFF. Combining the CDR3 with reference TRBV3-1 and TRBJ1-1 gives the whole variable domain DTAVSQTPKYLVTQMGNDKSIKCEQNLGHDTMYWYKQDSKKFLKIMFSYNNKELIINETVPNRFSPKSPDKAHLNLHINSLELGDSAVYFCASSSPRGGSTEAFFGQGTRLTVV.

On this clonotype: This may arise from a read error, as a much more abundant clone is one base away. As DNA, the CDR3 is TGCAGCGTTCCCTCAAGCAATGAGCAGTACTTC. This codes for CSVPSSNEQYF. The gene calls are TRBV29-1 and TRBJ2-5; no clear D gene. Trimming took off 5 bases at V and 11 bases at J, with 15 bases between the two ends. The CDR3 has 11 residues. Germline CDR1 SQVTM, CDR2 ANQGSEA.

The table lists this clonotype with a few counts. This chain links TRBV3-1 with TRBJ2-3; 9 bases fit TRBD2. This CDR3 has 15 amino acids. V gave up 0 bases and J gave up 5 bases; unmatched junction bases: 3. In germline, CDR1 is LGHDT, CDR2 YNNKEL (reference sequence). CDR3 nucleotide sequence: TGTGCCAGCAGCCAAGAGGTACTAGCGGGAGATACGCAGTATTTT. Residues: CASSQEVLAGDTQYF.

The table lists this clonotype with many counts. V gene TRBV10-3 combines with J gene TRBJ2-1; the D gene is possibly TRBD2 (5 bases). The CDR3 has 13 residues. V was pared by 4 bases and J by 7 bases, with 11 bases between. CDR1 is ENHRY, CDR2 SYGVKD, per germline. As DNA, the CDR3 is TGTGCCATCAGTGGAGGGCCGGGTAATGAGCAGTTCTTC. As protein: CAISGGPGNEQFF.

This clonotype was seen repeatedly, ten times or more. The chain carries TRBV12-3 or TRBV12-4 and TRBJ1-4, with D unresolved. This CDR3 comprises 14 residues. V lost 2 bases and J 5 bases, leaving 9 bases between the germline ends. This CDR3 reads CASSLTRLNEKLFF. The CDR3 coding sequence is TGTGCCAGCAGTTTAACCCGACTCAATGAAAAACTGTTTTTT.

The rearrangement joins TRBV5-1 to TRBJ2-7; D gene ambiguous. CDR1 is SGHRS and CDR2 is YFSETQ in the germline V gene. V gave up 3 bases and J gave up 1 base, with 17 bases separating them. The CDR3 has 16 amino acids. The CDR3 sequence: CASSWIGPGLSYEQYF. CDR3 sequence (DNA): TGCGCCAGCAGCTGGATAGGCCCCGGGCTATCCTACGAGCAGTACTTC.

This chain joins TRBV9 and TRBJ2-1; a weak D match, TRBD2 (6 bases). CDR1 is SGDLS, CDR2 YYNGEE, per germline. This CDR3 comprises 16 residues. Trimming removed 0 bases at V and 7 bases at J, with 17 bases between. This CDR3 is CASSVGLVGVANEQFF. DNA of the CDR3: TGTGCCAGCAGCGTAGGACTAGTGGGAGTTGCGAATGAGCAGTTCTTC.

The CDR3 is CASSHGQGNTGELFF. Written as DNA, the CDR3 is TGTGCCAGCAGCCACGGACAGGGGAACACCGGGGAGCTGTTTTTT. This chain joins TRBV6-6 and TRBJ2-2, with 8 positions matching TRBD1. V trimming: 6 bases; J trimming: 1 base; junction bases outside the gene matches: 4. Germline CDR1 is MNHNY and CDR2 is SVGAGI (reference sequence). The CDR3 loop spans 15 amino acids.

This chain joins TRBV24-1 and TRBJ2-5; possibly TRBD1 for D (5 bases). The germline gives CDR1 KGHDR, CDR2 SFDVKD. The CDR3 loop spans 11 amino acids. Trimming cost V 3 bases and J 11 bases, with 9 bases left between them. The DNA for the CDR3 is TGTGCCACCAGTGATCTAGGGGTTCAGTACTTC. Protein: CATSDLGVQYF.